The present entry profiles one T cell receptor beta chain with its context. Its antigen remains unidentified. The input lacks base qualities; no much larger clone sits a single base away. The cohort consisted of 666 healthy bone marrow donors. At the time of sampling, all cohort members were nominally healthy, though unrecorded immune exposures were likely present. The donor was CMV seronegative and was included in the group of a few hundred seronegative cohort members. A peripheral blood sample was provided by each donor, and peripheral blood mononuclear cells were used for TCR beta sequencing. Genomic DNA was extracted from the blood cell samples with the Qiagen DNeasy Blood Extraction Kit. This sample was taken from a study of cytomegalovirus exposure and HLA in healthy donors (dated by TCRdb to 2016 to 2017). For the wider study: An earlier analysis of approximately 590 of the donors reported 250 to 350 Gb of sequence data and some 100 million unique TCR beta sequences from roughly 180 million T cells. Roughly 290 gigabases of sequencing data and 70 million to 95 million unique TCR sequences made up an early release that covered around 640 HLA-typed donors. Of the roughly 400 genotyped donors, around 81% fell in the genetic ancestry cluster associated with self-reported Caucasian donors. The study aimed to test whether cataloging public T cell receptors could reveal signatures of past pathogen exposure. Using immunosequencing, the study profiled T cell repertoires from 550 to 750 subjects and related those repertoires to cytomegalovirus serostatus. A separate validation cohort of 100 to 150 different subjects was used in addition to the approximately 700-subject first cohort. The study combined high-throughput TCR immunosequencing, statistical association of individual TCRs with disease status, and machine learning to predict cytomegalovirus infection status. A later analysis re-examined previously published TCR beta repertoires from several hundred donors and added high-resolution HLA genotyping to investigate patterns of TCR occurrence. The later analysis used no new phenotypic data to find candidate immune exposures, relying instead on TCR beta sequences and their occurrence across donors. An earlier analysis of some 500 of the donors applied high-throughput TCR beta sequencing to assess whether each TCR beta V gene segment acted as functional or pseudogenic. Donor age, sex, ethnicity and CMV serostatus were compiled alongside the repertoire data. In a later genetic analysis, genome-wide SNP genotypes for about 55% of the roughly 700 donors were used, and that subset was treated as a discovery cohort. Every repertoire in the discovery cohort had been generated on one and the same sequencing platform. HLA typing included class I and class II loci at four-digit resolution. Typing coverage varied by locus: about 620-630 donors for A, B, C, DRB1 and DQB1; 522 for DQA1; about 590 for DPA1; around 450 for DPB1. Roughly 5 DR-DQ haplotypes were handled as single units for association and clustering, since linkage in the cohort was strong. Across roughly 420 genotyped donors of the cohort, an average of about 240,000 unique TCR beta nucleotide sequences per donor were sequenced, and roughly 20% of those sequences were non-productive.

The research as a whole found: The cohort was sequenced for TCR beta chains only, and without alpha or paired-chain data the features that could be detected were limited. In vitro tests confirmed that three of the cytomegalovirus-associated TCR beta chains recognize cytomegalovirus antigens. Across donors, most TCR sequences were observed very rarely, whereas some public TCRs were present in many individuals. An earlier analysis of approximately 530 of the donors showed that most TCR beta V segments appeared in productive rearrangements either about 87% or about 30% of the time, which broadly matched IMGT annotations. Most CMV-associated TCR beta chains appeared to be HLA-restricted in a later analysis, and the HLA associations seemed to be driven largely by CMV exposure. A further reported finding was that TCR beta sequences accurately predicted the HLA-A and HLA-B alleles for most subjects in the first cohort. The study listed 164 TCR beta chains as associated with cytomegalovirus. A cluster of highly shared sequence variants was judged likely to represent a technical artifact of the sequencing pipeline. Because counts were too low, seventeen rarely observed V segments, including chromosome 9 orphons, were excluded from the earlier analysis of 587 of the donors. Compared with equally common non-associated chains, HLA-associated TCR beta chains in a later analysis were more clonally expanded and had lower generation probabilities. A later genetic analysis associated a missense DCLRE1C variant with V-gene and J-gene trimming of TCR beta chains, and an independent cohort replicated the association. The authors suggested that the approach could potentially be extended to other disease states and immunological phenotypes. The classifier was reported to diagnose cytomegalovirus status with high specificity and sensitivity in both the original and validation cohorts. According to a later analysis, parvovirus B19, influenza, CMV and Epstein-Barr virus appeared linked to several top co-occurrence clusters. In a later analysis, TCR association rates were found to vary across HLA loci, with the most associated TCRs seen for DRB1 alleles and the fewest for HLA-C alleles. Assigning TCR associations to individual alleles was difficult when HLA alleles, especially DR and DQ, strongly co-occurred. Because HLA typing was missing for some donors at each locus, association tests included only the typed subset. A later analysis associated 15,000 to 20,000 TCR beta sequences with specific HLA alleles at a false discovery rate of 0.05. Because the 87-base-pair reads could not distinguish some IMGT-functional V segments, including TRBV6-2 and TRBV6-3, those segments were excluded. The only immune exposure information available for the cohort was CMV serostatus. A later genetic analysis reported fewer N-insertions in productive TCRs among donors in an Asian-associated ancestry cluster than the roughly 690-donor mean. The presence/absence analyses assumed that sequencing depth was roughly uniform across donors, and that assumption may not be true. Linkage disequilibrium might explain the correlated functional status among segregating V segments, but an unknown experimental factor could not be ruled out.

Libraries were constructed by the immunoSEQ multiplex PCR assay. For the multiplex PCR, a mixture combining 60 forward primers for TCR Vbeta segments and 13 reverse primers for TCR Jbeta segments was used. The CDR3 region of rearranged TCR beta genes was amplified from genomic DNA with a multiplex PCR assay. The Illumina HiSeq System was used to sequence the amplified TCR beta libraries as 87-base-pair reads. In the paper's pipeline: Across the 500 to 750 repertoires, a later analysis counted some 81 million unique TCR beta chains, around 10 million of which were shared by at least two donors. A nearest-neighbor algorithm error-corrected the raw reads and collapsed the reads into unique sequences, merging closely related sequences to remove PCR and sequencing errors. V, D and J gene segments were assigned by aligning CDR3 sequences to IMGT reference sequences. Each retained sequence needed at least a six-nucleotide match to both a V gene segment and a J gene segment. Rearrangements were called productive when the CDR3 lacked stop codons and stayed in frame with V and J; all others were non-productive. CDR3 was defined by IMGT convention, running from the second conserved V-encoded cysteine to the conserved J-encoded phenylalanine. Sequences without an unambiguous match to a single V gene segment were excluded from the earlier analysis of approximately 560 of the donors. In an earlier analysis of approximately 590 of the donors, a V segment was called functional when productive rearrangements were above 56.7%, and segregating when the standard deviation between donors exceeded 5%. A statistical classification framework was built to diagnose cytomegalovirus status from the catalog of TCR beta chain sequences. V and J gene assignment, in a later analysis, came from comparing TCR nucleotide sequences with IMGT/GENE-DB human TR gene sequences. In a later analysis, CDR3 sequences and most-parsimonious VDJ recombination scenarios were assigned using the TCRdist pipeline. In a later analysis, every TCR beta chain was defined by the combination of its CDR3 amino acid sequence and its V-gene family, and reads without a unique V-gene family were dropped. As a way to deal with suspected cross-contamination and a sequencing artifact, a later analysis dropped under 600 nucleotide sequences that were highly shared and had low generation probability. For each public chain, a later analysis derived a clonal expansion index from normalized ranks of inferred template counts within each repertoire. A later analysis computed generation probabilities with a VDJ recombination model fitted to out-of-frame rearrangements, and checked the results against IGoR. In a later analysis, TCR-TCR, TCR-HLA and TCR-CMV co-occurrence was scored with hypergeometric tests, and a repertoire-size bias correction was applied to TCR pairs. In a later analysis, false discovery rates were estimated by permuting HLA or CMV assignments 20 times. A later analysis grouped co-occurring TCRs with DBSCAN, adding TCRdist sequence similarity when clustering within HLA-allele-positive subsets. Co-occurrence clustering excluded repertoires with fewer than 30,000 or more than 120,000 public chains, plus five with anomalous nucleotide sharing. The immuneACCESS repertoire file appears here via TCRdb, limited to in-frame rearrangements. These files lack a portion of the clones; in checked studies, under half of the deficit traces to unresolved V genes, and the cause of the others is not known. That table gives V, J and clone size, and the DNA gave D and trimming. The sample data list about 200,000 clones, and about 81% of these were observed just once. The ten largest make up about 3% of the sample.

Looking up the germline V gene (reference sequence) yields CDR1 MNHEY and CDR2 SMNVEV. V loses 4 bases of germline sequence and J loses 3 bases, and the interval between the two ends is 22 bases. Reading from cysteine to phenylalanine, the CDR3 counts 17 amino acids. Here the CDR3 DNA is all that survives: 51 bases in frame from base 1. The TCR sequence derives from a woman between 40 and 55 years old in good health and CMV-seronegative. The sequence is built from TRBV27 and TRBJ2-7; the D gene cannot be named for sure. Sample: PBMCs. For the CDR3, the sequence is CASSYPGSTNSYYEQYF. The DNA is TGTGCCAGCAGTTACCCCGGTTCGACAAATTCATACTACGAGCAGTACTTC.